Listed below are T cell receptor beta chains from one sample, sequenced in a study of T cell responses to AZD1222 COVID-19 vaccine. Sequencing was performed with immunoSEQ multiplex PCR; in TCRdb, only in-frame clones are kept and a portion is missing. The profile covers approximately 94,000 clones, with around nine tenths appearing a single time and about 15% taken by the ten largest. Source: peripheral blood, taken on day 0 of AZD1222 vaccination. Receptors originate from an adult in good health. CDR3s include the opening cysteine and the closing phenylalanine or tryptophan. D genes are given only for firm matches. Size is stated for part of the rows, as once, few or many counts, or as a class when the clone is expanded.

TRBV28,TRBJ1-1,NA,NA,TGTGCCAGCATCCTATCGGGACCGGGGGCGGGCACTGAAGCTTTCTTT,CASILSGPGAGTEAFF
TRBV11-3,TRBJ2-3,NA,NA,TGTGCCAGCAGCTTGGGGGGTAGTACAGATACGCAGTATTTT,CASSLGGSTDTQYF
TRBV3-1/TRBV3-2,TRBJ1-3,TRBD1,NA,TGTGCCAGCAGCCAAGAAGGGACAGGGGCCGGAAACACCATATATTTT,CASSQEGTGAGNTIYF
TRBV5-8,TRBJ2-1,NA,NA,TGTGCCAGCACTAACCGAGGGGTCTACAATGAGCAGTTCTTC,CASTNRGVYNEQFF
TRBV19,TRBJ1-6,NA,few,TGTGCCAGCTCCGGACCCCCCGGGAATCCGAATTCACCCCTCCACTTT,CASSGPPGNPNSPLHF
TRBV5-1,TRBJ1-1,NA,NA,TGCGCCAGCAGCTTGGTTTCTGTGGGCACTGAAGCTTTCTTT,CASSLVSVGTEAFF
TRBV6-1,TRBJ2-1,NA,NA,TGTGCCAGCAGCGAAGTTAGGCAGTTCTTC,CASSEVRQFF
TRBV7-8,TRBJ2-7,NA,NA,TGTGCCAGCAGCCTCAGACAGGTTCAATACGAGCAGTACTTC,CASSLRQVQYEQYF
TRBV19,TRBJ2-4,NA,NA,TGTGCCAGTAGTATAGATTTCCGCCAGGGTTTCAAAAACATTCAGTACTTC,CASSIDFRQGFKNIQYF
TRBV7-9,TRBJ1-4,NA,NA,TGTGCCAGCAGGTCAGGGACTCGTGAAAAACTGTTTTTT,CASRSGTREKLFF
TRBV7-8,TRBJ2-1,NA,once,TGTGCCAGCAGCTTAGATGGGGGCAATGAGCAGTTCTTC,CASSLDGGNEQFF
TRBV5-1,TRBJ2-3,TRBD2,NA,TGCGCCAGCAGCTTACCGGGACTATTGACAGATACGCAGTATTTT,CASSLPGLLTDTQYF
TRBV14,TRBJ1-1,NA,NA,TGTGCCAGCAGCCAAGAGGGGGCCTTGAGCACTGAAGCTTTCTTT,CASSQEGALSTEAFF
TRBV14,TRBJ1-2,NA,NA,TGTGCCAGCAGTCACACGGGGAGTGGTTACACCTTC,CASSHTGSGYTF
TRBV2,TRBJ2-7,NA,once,TGTGCCTCCCAAGTGGTCGGGGGGCGCTCCTACGAGCAGTACTTC,CASQVVGGRSYEQYF
TRBV4-1,TRBJ2-1,TRBD2,NA,TGCACCAGCAGCCGAGGTTCTAGCGGGGGGAACAATGAGCAGTTCTTC,CTSSRGSSGGNNEQFF
TRBV6-1,TRBJ1-1,NA,NA,TGTGCCAGCAGTGAAAGGCAGACGCCGAAGAACACTGAAGCTTTCTTT,CASSERQTPKNTEAFF
TRBV2,TRBJ2-1,TRBD2,NA,TGTGCCAGCAGGATATTGCGGGGGGTCAATGAGCAGTTCTTC,CASRILRGVNEQFF
TRBV6-1,TRBJ2-7,TRBD1,NA,TGTGCCAGCAGTGAAAACAGGGGCCCCGGCGAGCAGTACTTC,CASSENRGPGEQYF
TRBV10-3,TRBJ1-3,NA,NA,TGTGCCATCAGAGGAGATGGAAACACCATATATTTT,CAIRGDGNTIYF
TRBV5-1,TRBJ1-5,NA,NA,TGCGCCAGCAGATCCGGGGATGGTTCCCTCAATCAGCCCCAGCATTTT,CASRSGDGSLNQPQHF
TRBV19,TRBJ2-1,NA,NA,TGTGCCAGTAGTTCTTCAGCGGGCGGACAAAATGAGCAGTTCTTC,CASSSSAGGQNEQFF
TRBV6-2/TRBV6-3,TRBJ2-5,NA,NA,TGTGCCAGCAGTTACGATTCAGCCAACCAAGAGACCCAGTACTTC,CASSYDSANQETQYF
TRBV9,TRBJ2-3,NA,NA,TGTGCCAGCAGCCCATCGGTGGCAGATACGCAGTATTTT,CASSPSVADTQYF
TRBV11-2,TRBJ2-1,TRBD2,NA,TGTGCCAGCAGCGCTCGGACTACCGGGACTAGCGGGAGGCGGGGTGAGCAGTTCTTC,CASSARTTGTSGRRGEQFF
TRBV11-3,TRBJ1-1,NA,NA,TGTGCCAGCAGCTTAATGGGAGAGAACACTGAAGCTTTCTTT,CASSLMGENTEAFF
TRBV11-2,TRBJ2-1,NA,NA,TGTGCCAGCAGCCAACAAAACAGGGTAACCTACAATGAGCAGTTCTTC,CASSQQNRVTYNEQFF
TRBV7-8,TRBJ1-2,NA,NA,TGTGCCAGCAGCTTAGAGGCGGGGGCGCAATATGGCTACACCTTC,CASSLEAGAQYGYTF
TRBV24-1,TRBJ2-1,TRBD2,once,TGTGCCACGAGAGACTCCGGGACTAGCGTAAATGAGCAGTTCTTC,CATRDSGTSVNEQFF
TRBV3-1/TRBV3-2,TRBJ1-1,NA,few,TGTGCCAGCAGCCCCGGACACCTTGAAGCTTTCTTT,CASSPGHLEAFF
TRBV7-9,TRBJ2-7,TRBD1,NA,TGTGCCAGCAGTTCGACAGGGGTCTACGAGCAGTACTTC,CASSSTGVYEQYF
TRBV5-1,TRBJ1-1,TRBD1,NA,TGCGCCAGCGCATCGACAGGGTATGCTTTCTTT,CASASTGYAFF
TRBV5-4,TRBJ1-1,TRBD1,NA,TGTGCCAGCAGCTGGGGGACAGGGGCGAACACTGAAGCTTTCTTT,CASSWGTGANTEAFF
TRBV5-4,TRBJ2-2,TRBD2,NA,TGTGCCAGCAGCATAACCGGGCAGCGGGGGGGCGGGGAGCTGTTTTTT,CASSITGQRGGGELFF
TRBV5-1,TRBJ2-6,NA,once,TGCGCCAGCAGCTTTCAGGGAGGAGGGGCCGGGGCCAACGTCCTGACTTTC,CASSFQGGGAGANVLTF
TRBV12-3/TRBV12-4,TRBJ2-7,NA,NA,TGTGCCAGCAGTTTTGACGGCTCAGGCGAGCAGTACTTC,CASSFDGSGEQYF
TRBV13,TRBJ1-1,TRBD1,NA,TGTGCCAGCAGCGCCCGGGACAGGGCCACTGAAGCTTTCTTT,CASSARDRATEAFF
TRBV6-5,TRBJ1-2,NA,NA,TGTGCCAGCAGTTACTTCAGGGACTATGGCTACACCTTC,CASSYFRDYGYTF
TRBV2,TRBJ2-3,NA,NA,TGTGCCAGCAGTGAAATGAGGCCCCAGTCAGATACGCAGTATTTT,CASSEMRPQSDTQYF
TRBV6-1,TRBJ1-2,NA,NA,TGTGCCAGCAGTGAAGAATTCCTCCGGCCGTGGGGTGGCTACACCTTC,CASSEEFLRPWGGYTF
TRBV11-2,TRBJ2-5,TRBD2,NA,TGTGCCAGCAGCCAGGGGACTAGCGGGGGTCAAGAGACCCAGTACTTC,CASSQGTSGGQETQYF
TRBV3-1/TRBV3-2,TRBJ2-3,TRBD2,NA,TGTGCCAGCAGCCAGTACCTAGCGGGAGGTAGCACAGATACGCAGTATTTT,CASSQYLAGGSTDTQYF
TRBV18,TRBJ2-3,NA,NA,TGTGCCAGCTCATCCACCGGTGAGGGTACGCAGTATTTT,CASSSTGEGTQYF
TRBV12-3/TRBV12-4,TRBJ2-5,NA,NA,TGTGCCAGCAGTTGGAGGGTTGAGACCCAGTACTTC,CASSWRVETQYF
TRBV19,TRBJ2-1,NA,NA,TGTGCCAGTTCCGTCAGCTACAGCTCCTACAATGAGCAGTTCTTC,CASSVSYSSYNEQFF
TRBV15,TRBJ2-7,NA,NA,TGTGCCACCAGCAGAGAAGGGGAGAGCTACGAGCAGTACTTC,CATSREGESYEQYF
TRBV5-1,TRBJ1-1,NA,once,TGCGCCAGCAGCGCATCGACAGTTCGGGATGAAGCTTTCTTT,CASSASTVRDEAFF
TRBV7-2,TRBJ2-7,NA,NA,TGTGCCAGCAGCTTAGCGGGAGCTGCCCACGAGCAGTACTTC,CASSLAGAAHEQYF
TRBV3-1/TRBV3-2,TRBJ2-5,TRBD1,medium-sized,TGTGCCAGCAGCCGGAGGACAGGGCTGGAGACCCAGTACTTC,CASSRRTGLETQYF
TRBV3-1/TRBV3-2,TRBJ1-1,NA,NA,TGTGCCAGCAGCCAAGACTGGGTTAACACTGAAGCTTTCTTT,CASSQDWVNTEAFF
TRBV7-3,TRBJ2-3,TRBD2,once,TGTGCCAGCAGCGGAACCGGAACGGGGACTAGCGGGAGGACAGATACGCAGTATTTT,CASSGTGTGTSGRTDTQYF
TRBV7-9,TRBJ2-1,TRBD2,NA,TGTGCCAGCAGCACGGGACTACCGCCAATTAATGAGCAGTTCTTC,CASSTGLPPINEQFF
TRBV11-3,TRBJ1-1,TRBD1,NA,TGTGCCAGCAGTCAGACAGGGGGGGCCACTGAAGCTTTCTTT,CASSQTGGATEAFF
TRBV7-2,TRBJ1-2,NA,NA,TGTGCCAGCAGCCGCGCCTCTGAGGATGGCTACACCTTC,CASSRASEDGYTF